This T cell receptor (beta chain) was sequenced in a study of radiotherapy plus CTLA-4 blockade in lung cancer. TCRdb's copy holds only in-frame clones and misses some; the assay was immunoSEQ multiplex PCR. The sample consists of about 48,000 clones, 86% of them appearing once. CDR3 length equals 13 residues. The V gene's germline CDR1 is KGHSH and CDR2 LQKENI. V was shortened by 3 bases and J by 7 bases, with 10 bases between the two germline ends. This sequence joins TRBV18 and TRBJ1-5, with D tentatively TRBD1 (5 bases). Sequences were derived from peripheral blood, sampled from a patient treated with radiotherapy plus ipilimumab. The clonotype was recovered from a human donor with non-small cell lung cancer that progressed on radiotherapy plus ipilimumab. Some clones in this sample may be carry-over from other donors' samples. The CDR3 region is CASSPGGGQPQHF. CDR3 in DNA: TGTGCCAGCTCACCGGGGGGAGGACAGCCCCAGCATTTT.